These 28 T cell receptor beta chains were sequenced from one sample in a study of shared clonotypes between healthy human individuals. The method was immunoSEQ multiplex PCR; TCRdb's version includes in-frame clones alone and lacks a portion of them. The sample consists of approximately 620,000 clones, 97% of them appearing once. Sequencing was performed on naive CD4+ T cells sorted from blood. Subset indicated: CD45RA+ positively selected. The receptor source for this set is a woman in her 30s in good health.

The CDR3 here is CASASTATNEKLFF. CDR3 bases: TGTGCCAGCGCTTCGACAGCAACTAATGAAAAACTGTTTTTT. The V gene is TRBV28, the J gene TRBJ1-4, with D maybe TRBD1 (5 bases). Germline-derived CDR1 and CDR2 are MDHEN and SYDVKM. The CDR3 extends over 14 amino acids. V lost 8 bases, J lost 0 bases, and 10 bases lay in between.

The V gene is TRBV9, the J gene TRBJ2-1; 8 positions match TRBD1. Germline V CDR1 and CDR2: SGDLS, YYNGEE. This CDR3 has 15 amino acids. V shed 3 bases, J shed 3 bases, and the junction held 5 bases outside the gene matches. CDR3 DNA: TGTGCCAGCAGCGGGGATGGACAGGGCTACAATGAGCAGTTCTTC. Translated: CASSGDGQGYNEQFF.

The V call is TRBV9, the J call TRBJ2-7, with D tentatively TRBD1 or TRBD2 (5 bases each). The CDR3 totals 15 residues. Deletions cut 4 bases from V and 6 bases from J, with 20 bases between. CDR1 and CDR2 from the germline V gene are SGDLS and YYNGEE. CDR3 loop: CASSQHPGPQGEQYF. CDR3 coding DNA: TGTGCCAGCAGCCAACATCCGGGACCCCAGGGCGAGCAGTACTTC.

The V gene is TRBV11-3, the J gene TRBJ2-7; D perhaps matches TRBD2 (6 bases). The CDR3 is 14 residues long. V shed 1 base and J shed 7 bases, with 14 bases lying between them. CDR1 SGHNT and CDR2 YENEEA come from the germline V gene. The DNA of the CDR3 is TGTGCCAGCAGCTTAGTAGGCGGGGCAGGGGAGCAGTACTTC. Translation: CASSLVGGAGEQYF. Combining the CDR3 with reference TRBV11-3 and TRBJ2-7 gives the whole variable domain EAGVVQSPRYKIIEKKQPVAFWCNPISGHNTLYWYLQNLGQGPELLIRYENEEAVDDSQLPKDRFSAERLKGVDSTLKIQPAELGDSAVYLCASSLVGGAGEQYFGPGTRLTVT.

This sequence joins TRBV7-6 and TRBJ2-1, with 8 nucleotides matching TRBD1. The CDR3 has 16 residues. The V gene's germline CDR1 is SGHVS and CDR2 FNYEAQ. J was trimmed by 6 bases and V by 2 bases; bases with no gene match: 9. In nucleotides, the CDR3 is TGTGCCAGCAGCTTATCTAAACGGACAGGGCTCAATGAGCAGTTCTTC. Its translation is CASSLSKRTGLNEQFF.

V gene TRBV7-6 combines with J gene TRBJ2-3; D gene ambiguous. The ends were cut back, 2 bases at V and 3 bases at J, with 9 bases in the middle. The CDR3 extends over 14 amino acids. Germline lookup yields CDR1 SGHVS and CDR2 FNYEAQ. The CDR3: CASSLSPVTDTQYF. DNA for the CDR3: TGTGCCAGCAGCTTAAGTCCGGTTACAGATACGCAGTATTTT.

This clone was observed a single time. The J gene is TRBJ1-4, the V gene TRBV28; D remains ambiguous. CDR1 is MDHEN, CDR2 SYDVKM, per germline. The CDR3 length is 16 residues. V was cut by 2 bases and J by 4 bases, with 14 bases left in between. CDR3 sequence (DNA): TGTGCCAGCAGTTTAGGCGGCCGCCCTTTTAATGAAAAACTGTTTTTT. Its translation is CASSLGGRPFNEKLFF. The full variable domain, completed using reference TRBV28 and TRBJ1-4, is DVKVTQSSRYLVKRTGEKVFLECVQDMDHENMFWYRQDPGLGLRLIYFSYDVKMKEKGDIPEGYSVSREKKERFSLILESASTNQTSMYLCASSLGGRPFNEKLFFGSGTQLSVL.

The gene calls are TRBV2 and TRBJ2-7, with a weak D call TRBD1 (6 bases). The CDR3 is 13 residues long. The V end lost 5 bases, the J end lost 4 bases, and 12 bases lay between the germline ends. The germline CDR1 and CDR2 sequences are SNHLY and FYNNEI. CDR3 DNA sequence: TGTGCCAGCAGTAGTGGGGGCGAGTACGAGCAGTACTTC. Residues: CASSSGGEYEQYF.

The chain employs TRBV28 and TRBJ1-5; D is uncertain. V lost 3 bases and J lost 0, with 12 bases in between. Germline values: CDR1 MDHEN, CDR2 SYDVKM. The CDR3 length is 16 residues. CDR3 amino acids: CASSFAGVGSNQPQHF. CDR3 nucleotide sequence: TGTGCCAGCAGTTTCGCTGGGGTTGGTAGCAATCAGCCCCAGCATTTT.

This chain links TRBV5-4 with TRBJ2-3; D gene unclear. CDR1 is SGHNT, CDR2 YYREEE, per germline (reference sequence). Trimming shortened V by 2 bases and J by 1 base, and 8 bases separated the two germline ends. The CDR3 is 14 amino acids. The CDR3 DNA reads TGTGCCAGCAGCTTTGGGGTGGGCACAGATACGCAGTATTTT. It yields the protein CASSFGVGTDTQYF. The complete variable domain, with remaining parts taken from reference TRBV5-4 and TRBJ2-3, reads ETGVTQSPTHLIKTRGQQVTLRCSSQSGHNTVSWYQQALGQGPQFIFQYYREEENGRGNFPPRFSGLQFPNYSSELNVNALELDDSALYLCASSFGVGTDTQYFGPGTRLTVL.

This clone was seen only once. The chain recombines TRBV18 with TRBJ2-7, with D possibly TRBD2 on 5 matching bases. The CDR3 extends over 13 amino acids. Looked up from germline, CDR1 is KGHSH and CDR2 is LQKENI. V lost 3 bases to trimming and J lost 5 bases, with 11 bases between them. The DNA for the CDR3 is TGTGCCAGCTCACCGCCGGGATTTAACGAGCAGTACTTC. It translates to CASSPPGFNEQYF.

V usage is TRBV9 and J usage is TRBJ2-7; no clear D. Germline values: CDR1 SGDLS, CDR2 YYNGEE. This CDR3 contains 14 residues. V was shortened by 0 bases and J by 6 bases, with 13 bases between the two germline ends. CDR3 residues: CASSVESRSIEQYF. DNA of the CDR3: TGTGCCAGCAGCGTAGAGTCTAGATCCATCGAGCAGTACTTC.

This clone was seen a single time. The chain is built from TRBV5-6 and TRBJ2-5; TRBD2 aligns across 11 bases. TRBJ2-7 matches the DNA end more closely, so the J call is doubtful. The CDR3 has 15 amino acids. The germline V gene encodes CDR1 SGHDT and CDR2 YYEEEE. CDR3 sequence reads: CASSRSGRASGEQYF. The DNA of the CDR3 is TGTGCCAGCAGCCGTAGCGGGAGGGCTTCGGGCGAGCAGTACTTC.

This chain links TRBV7-8 with TRBJ2-7; D may be TRBD1 (6 bases). Germline V gene sequence: CDR1 SGHVS, CDR2 FQNEAQ. The CDR3 spans 14 residues. V lost 5 bases to trimming and J lost 2 bases, with 13 bases between them. Written as DNA, the CDR3 is TGTGCCAGCAGCAAGGACAGTTTCGCCTACGAGCAGTACTTC. This encodes CASSKDSFAYEQYF.

V is TRBV29-1 and J is TRBJ2-3, with 8 bases aligning to TRBD2. The germline CDR1 and CDR2 sequences are SQVTM and ANQGSEA. V dropped 7 bases and J dropped 1; count of bases not matched to a gene: 1. CDR3 length equals 12 residues. The CDR3 protein is CSAAGGTDTQYF. The CDR3 bases are TGCAGCGCAGCGGGAGGCACAGATACGCAGTATTTT.

The chain links TRBV2 to TRBJ2-1, with a weak D call TRBD1 (5 bases). The germline V gene encodes CDR1 SNHLY and CDR2 FYNNEI. The CDR3 extends over 14 amino acids. Trimming removed 6 bases at V and 6 bases at J, with 15 bases between. The CDR3: CASSPIRAPNEQFF. The CDR3 DNA follows: TGTGCCAGCAGCCCAATCAGGGCTCCCAATGAGCAGTTCTTC. The full variable domain, with the rest looked up from reference TRBV2 and TRBJ2-1, is EPEVTQTPSHQVTQMGQEVILRCVPISNHLYFYWYRQILGQKVEFLVSFYNNEISEKSEIFDDQFSVERPDGSNFTLKIRSTKLEDSAMYFCASSPIRAPNEQFFGPGTRLTVL.

V usage is TRBV28 and J usage is TRBJ2-7, with 9 bases fitting TRBD2. The J segment lost 6 bases and the V segment lost 5 bases, leaving 8 bases of the junction unmatched. Germline CDR1 reads MDHEN; CDR2 reads SYDVKM. The CDR3 covers 14 residues. CDR3 nucleotides: TGTGCCAGCAGTGCGGGAGGGCCTATTGGCGAGCAGTACTTC. Protein: CASSAGGPIGEQYF. Based on the CDR3 plus reference TRBV28 and TRBJ2-7, the full variable domain is DVKVTQSSRYLVKRTGEKVFLECVQDMDHENMFWYRQDPGLGLRLIYFSYDVKMKEKGDIPEGYSVSREKKERFSLILESASTNQTSMYLCASSAGGPIGEQYFGPGTRLTVT.

The rearrangement joins TRBV28 to TRBJ1-2, with D uncertain. The ends were cut back, 2 bases at V and 6 bases at J, with 7 bases in the middle. Germline loops: CDR1 MDHEN, CDR2 SYDVKM. The CDR3 covers 12 residues. The CDR3 loop reads CASSLGSNGYTF. The CDR3, as DNA: TGTGCCAGCAGTTTAGGATCAAATGGCTACACCTTC.

The chain carries TRBV5-1 and TRBJ2-5, with D possibly being TRBD1 (6 bases). Germline V gene data show CDR1 as SGHRS and CDR2 as YFSETQ. V was clipped by 4 bases and J by 2 bases, with 9 bases between them. The CDR3 extends over 13 amino acids. The CDR3 here is CASSRDTQETQYF. The CDR3 coding sequence is TGCGCCAGCAGCCGGGACACTCAAGAGACCCAGTACTTC.

The chain recombines TRBV9 with TRBJ2-7; TRBD1 aligns across 10 bases. Germline CDR1 SGDLS, CDR2 YYNGEE. Unmatched junction bases numbered 11, after V lost 3 bases and J lost 5 bases. The CDR3 spans 16 residues. For the CDR3, the DNA is TGTGCCAGCAGCGCTCGCGGCGGGACAGGGGACCACGAGCAGTACTTC. It specifies CASSARGGTGDHEQYF.

This chain connects TRBV6-5 to TRBJ2-1, with D perhaps TRBD1 (6 bases). The CDR3 loop spans 13 amino acids. Germline CDR1 is MNHEY and CDR2 is SVGAGI. V lost 8 bases to trimming and J lost 6 bases, with 14 bases between them. Here the CDR3 reads CASGGLTGNEQFF. Here the CDR3 DNA reads TGTGCCAGCGGGGGCCTTACAGGCAATGAGCAGTTCTTC.

The chain couples TRBV4-2 to TRBJ2-1; no clear D gene. V was cut by 1 base and J by 9 bases, with 7 bases left in between. The germline CDR1 and CDR2 sequences are LGHNA and YNFKEQ. The CDR3 length is 12 residues. The CDR3 coding sequence is TGTGCCAGCAGCCAAGTTTCTGGTGAGCAGTTCTTC. Translated, it gives CASSQVSGEQFF.

The chain carries TRBV5-4 and TRBJ2-7, with D possibly TRBD2 on 7 matching bases. Deletions cut 10 bases from V and 0 bases from J, with 14 bases between. Germline V gene lookup returns CDR1 SGHNT and CDR2 YYREEE (reference sequence). This CDR3 is 13 amino acids long. CDR3 sequence: CASRGASSYEQYF. CDR3 nucleotides: TGTGCCTCCCGGGGGGCCAGCTCCTACGAGCAGTACTTC. The full variable domain, rest sourced from reference TRBV5-4 and TRBJ2-7, is ETGVTQSPTHLIKTRGQQVTLRCSSQSGHNTVSWYQQALGQGPQFIFQYYREEENGRGNFPPRFSGLQFPNYSSELNVNALELDDSALYLCASRGASSYEQYFGPGTRLTVT.

This clone was seen a single time. V is TRBV4-1 and J is TRBJ2-2, with 7 nucleotides matching TRBD2. V lost 2 bases and J lost 7; bases outside the gene matches: 4. CDR3 length: 14 residues. CDR1 is MGHRA and CDR2 is YSYEKL in the germline V gene. The CDR3 loop is CASSQTSAFGELFF. CDR3 sequence (DNA): TGCGCCAGCAGCCAAACTAGCGCCTTCGGGGAGCTGTTTTTT.

The J gene is TRBJ2-1, the V gene TRBV2, with unresolved D. The CDR3 length is 13 residues. V lost 11 bases and J 0 bases, leaving 11 bases between the germline ends. Germline V gives CDR1 SNHLY, CDR2 FYNNEI. The CDR3, as DNA: TGTGCCTCCCGCGCCTTCTCCTACAATGAGCAGTTCTTC. This encodes CASRAFSYNEQFF.

The chain has TRBV4-1 and TRBJ1-6; a weak D match, TRBD1 (5 bases). The CDR3 covers 16 residues. From germline, CDR1 is MGHRA and CDR2 YSYEKL. V dropped 4 bases and J dropped 5 bases, with 15 bases sitting between them. The CDR3 bases are TGCGCCAGCAGCCCCAGGGCGGGGATTGATAATTCACCCCTCCACTTT. Protein: CASSPRAGIDNSPLHF.

The chain is built from TRBV4-2 and TRBJ2-3; D ambiguous. The CDR3 runs to 14 residues. CDR1 and CDR2 from the germline V gene are LGHNA and YNFKEQ. The V gene lost 0 bases and the J gene lost 2 bases, with 6 bases spanning the gap. CDR3 loop: CASSQEGITDTQYF. CDR3 coding DNA: TGTGCCAGCAGCCAAGAAGGAATCACAGATACGCAGTATTTT.

The chain has TRBV2 and TRBJ2-4, with D perhaps given as TRBD1 or TRBD2 (5 bases each). Trimming stripped 5 bases from V and 0 bases from J, with 11 bases between. The CDR3 has 15 amino acids. Germline assignment: CDR1 SNHLY and CDR2 FYNNEI. The chain's CDR3 is CASSFWGTAKNIQYF. The CDR3 DNA follows: TGTGCCAGCAGTTTTTGGGGGACAGCCAAAAACATTCAGTACTTC. The complete variable domain, with remaining parts taken from reference TRBV2 and TRBJ2-4, reads EPEVTQTPSHQVTQMGQEVILRCVPISNHLYFYWYRQILGQKVEFLVSFYNNEISEKSEIFDDQFSVERPDGSNFTLKIRSTKLEDSAMYFCASSFWGTAKNIQYFGAGTRLSVL.